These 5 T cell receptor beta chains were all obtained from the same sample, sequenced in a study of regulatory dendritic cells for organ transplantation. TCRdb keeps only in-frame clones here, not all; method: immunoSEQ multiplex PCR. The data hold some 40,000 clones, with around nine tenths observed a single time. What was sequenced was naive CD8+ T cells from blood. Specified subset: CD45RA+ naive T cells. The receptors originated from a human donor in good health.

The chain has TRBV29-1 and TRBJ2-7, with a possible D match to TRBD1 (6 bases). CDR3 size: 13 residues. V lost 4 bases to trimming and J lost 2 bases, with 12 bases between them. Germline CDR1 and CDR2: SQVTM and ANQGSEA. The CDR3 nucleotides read TGCAGCGTTGTCATCGGACAGACCTACGAGCAGTACTTC. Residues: CSVVIGQTYEQYF.

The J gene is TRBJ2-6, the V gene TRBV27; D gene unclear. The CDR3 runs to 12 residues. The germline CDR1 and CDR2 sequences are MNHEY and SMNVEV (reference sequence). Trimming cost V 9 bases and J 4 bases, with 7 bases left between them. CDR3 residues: CASGMGANVLTF. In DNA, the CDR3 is TGTGCCAGTGGAATGGGGGCCAACGTCCTGACTTTC.

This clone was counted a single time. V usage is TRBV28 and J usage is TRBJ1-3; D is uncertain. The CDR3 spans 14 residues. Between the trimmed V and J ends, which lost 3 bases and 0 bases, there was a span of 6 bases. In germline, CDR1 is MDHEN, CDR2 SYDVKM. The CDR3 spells CASSFDSSGNTIYF. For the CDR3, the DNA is TGTGCCAGCAGTTTTGATAGCTCTGGAAACACCATATATTTT.

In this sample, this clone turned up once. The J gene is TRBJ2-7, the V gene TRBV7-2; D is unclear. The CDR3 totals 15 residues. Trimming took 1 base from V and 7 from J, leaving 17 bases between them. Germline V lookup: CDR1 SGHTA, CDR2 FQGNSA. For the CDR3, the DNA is TGTGCCAGCAGCTTAGTGATTAGTAGGCCGGTAGAGCAGTACTTC. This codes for CASSLVISRPVEQYF.

CDR3 DNA: TGTGCCAGCAGTTCCGGACAGGGGCGAAATGGCTACACCTTC. Encoded protein: CASSSGQGRNGYTF. The J gene is TRBJ1-2, the V gene TRBV27; 9 bases are a match to TRBD1. The germline V gene encodes CDR1 MNHEY and CDR2 SMNVEV (reference sequence). V shed 4 bases and J 6 bases; nucleotides not matched to a gene: 6. The CDR3 contains 14 residues.